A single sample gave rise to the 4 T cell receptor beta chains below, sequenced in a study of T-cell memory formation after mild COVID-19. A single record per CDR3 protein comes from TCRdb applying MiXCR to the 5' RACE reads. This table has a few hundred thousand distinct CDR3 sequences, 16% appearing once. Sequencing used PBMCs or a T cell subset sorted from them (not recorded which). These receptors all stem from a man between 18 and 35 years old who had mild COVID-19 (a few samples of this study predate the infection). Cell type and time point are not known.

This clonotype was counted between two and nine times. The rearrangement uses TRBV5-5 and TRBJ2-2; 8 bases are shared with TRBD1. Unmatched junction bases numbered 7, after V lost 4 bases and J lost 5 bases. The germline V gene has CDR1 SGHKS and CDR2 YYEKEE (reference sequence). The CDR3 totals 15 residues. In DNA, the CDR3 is TGTGCCAGCAGCGAGACAGGGGTATTGACCGGGGAGCTGTTTTTT. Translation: CASSETGVLTGELFF. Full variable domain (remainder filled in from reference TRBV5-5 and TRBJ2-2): DAGVTQSPTHLIKTRGQQVTLRCSPISGHKSVSWYQQVLGQGPQFIFQYYEKEERGRGNFPDRFSARQFPNYSSELNVNALLLGDSALYLCASSETGVLTGELFFGEGSRLTVL.

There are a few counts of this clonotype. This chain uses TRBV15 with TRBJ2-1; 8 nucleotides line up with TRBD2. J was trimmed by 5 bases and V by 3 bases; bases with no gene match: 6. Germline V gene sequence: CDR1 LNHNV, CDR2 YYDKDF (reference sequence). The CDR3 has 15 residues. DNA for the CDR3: TGTGCCACCAGCAGGGCCGGGGGGGCCGACAATGAGCAGTTCTTC. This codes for CATSRAGGADNEQFF.

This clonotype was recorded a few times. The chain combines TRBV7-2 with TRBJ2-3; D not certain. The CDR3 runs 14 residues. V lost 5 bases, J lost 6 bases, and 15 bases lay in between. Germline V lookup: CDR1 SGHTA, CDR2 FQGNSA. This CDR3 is CASSPSTQGDTQYF. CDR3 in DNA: TGTGCCAGCAGCCCCAGCACCCAAGGGGATACGCAGTATTTT.

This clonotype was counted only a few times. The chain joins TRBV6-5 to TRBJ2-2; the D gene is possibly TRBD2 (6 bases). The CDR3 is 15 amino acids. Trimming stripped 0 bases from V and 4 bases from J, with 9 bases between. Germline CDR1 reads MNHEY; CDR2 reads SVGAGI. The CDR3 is CASSYSILATGELFF. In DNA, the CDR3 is TGTGCCAGCAGTTACTCGATACTAGCCACCGGGGAGCTGTTTTTT.